This T cell receptor (beta chain) was sequenced during a study of T cell changes during pregnancy in multiple sclerosis. The repertoire was sequenced with immunoSEQ multiplex PCR; TCRdb's copy has only in-frame clones and lacks some. The sample carries approximately 74,000 clones, around 85% recorded once. In its sample, this clone was seen once. This CDR3 has 12 residues. With 5 bases removed from V and 4 bases from J, the gap between germline ends came to 9 bases. Germline assignment: CDR1 SGHAT and CDR2 FQNNGV. Sequencing used peripheral blood, obtained before pregnancy. The rearrangement links TRBV11-2 to TRBJ2-7; possible D gene TRBD2, 6 bases. The TCR comes from a female donor with multiple sclerosis, enrolled in a pregnancy study. CDR3 coding DNA: TGTGCCAGCAGCGGGGGGTCGTACGAGCAGTACTTC. Encoded protein: CASSGGSYEQYF.